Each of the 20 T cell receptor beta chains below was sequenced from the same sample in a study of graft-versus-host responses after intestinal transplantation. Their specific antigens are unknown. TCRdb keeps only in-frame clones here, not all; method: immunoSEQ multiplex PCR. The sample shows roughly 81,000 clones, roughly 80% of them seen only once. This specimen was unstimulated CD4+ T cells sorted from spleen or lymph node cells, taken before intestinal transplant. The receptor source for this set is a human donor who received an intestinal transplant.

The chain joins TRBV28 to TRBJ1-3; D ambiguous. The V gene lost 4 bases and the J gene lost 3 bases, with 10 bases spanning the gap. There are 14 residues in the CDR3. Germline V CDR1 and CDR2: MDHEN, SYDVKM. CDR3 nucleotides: TGTGCCAGCAGTTGGAGGCAGGTTGGAAACACCATATATTTT. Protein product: CASSWRQVGNTIYF.

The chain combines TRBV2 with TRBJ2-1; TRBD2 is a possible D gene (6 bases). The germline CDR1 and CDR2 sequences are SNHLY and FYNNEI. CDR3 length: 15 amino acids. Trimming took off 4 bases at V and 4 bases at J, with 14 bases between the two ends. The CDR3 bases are TGTGCCAGCAGTGGGTTTGGGGACTCTTACAATGAGCAGTTCTTC. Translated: CASSGFGDSYNEQFF.

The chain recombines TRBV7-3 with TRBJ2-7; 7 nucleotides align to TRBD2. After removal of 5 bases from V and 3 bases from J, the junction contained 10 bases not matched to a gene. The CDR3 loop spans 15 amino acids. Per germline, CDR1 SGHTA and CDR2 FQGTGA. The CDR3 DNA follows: TGTGCCAGCAGCCTTATAGCGGGTACGATCTACGAGCAGTACTTC. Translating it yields CASSLIAGTIYEQYF. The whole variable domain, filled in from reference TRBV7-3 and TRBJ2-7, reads GAGVSQTPSNKVTEKGKYVELRCDPISGHTALYWYRQSLGQGPEFLIYFQGTGAADDSGLPNDRFFAVRPEGSVSTLKIQRTERGDSAVYLCASSLIAGTIYEQYFGPGTRLTVT.

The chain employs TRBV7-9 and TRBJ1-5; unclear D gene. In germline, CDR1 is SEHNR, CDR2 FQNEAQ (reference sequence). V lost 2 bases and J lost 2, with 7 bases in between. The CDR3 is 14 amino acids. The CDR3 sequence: CASSLIGGNQPQHF. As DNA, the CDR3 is TGTGCCAGCAGCTTAATCGGGGGCAATCAGCCCCAGCATTTT. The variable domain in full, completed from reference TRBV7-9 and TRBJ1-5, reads DTGVSQNPRHKITKRGQNVTFRCDPISEHNRLYWYRQTLGQGPEFLTYFQNEAQLEKSRLLSDRFSAERPKGSFSTLEIQRTEQGDSAMYLCASSLIGGNQPQHFGDGTRLSIL.

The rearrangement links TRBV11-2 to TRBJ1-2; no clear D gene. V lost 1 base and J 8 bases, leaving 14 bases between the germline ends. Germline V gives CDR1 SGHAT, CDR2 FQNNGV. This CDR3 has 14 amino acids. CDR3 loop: CASSLVVEGRGYTF. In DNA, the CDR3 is TGTGCCAGCAGCTTAGTTGTGGAAGGCAGGGGCTACACCTTC.

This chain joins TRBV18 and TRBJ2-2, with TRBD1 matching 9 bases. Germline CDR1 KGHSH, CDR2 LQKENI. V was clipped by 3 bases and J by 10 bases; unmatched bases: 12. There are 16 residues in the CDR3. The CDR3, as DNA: TGTGCCAGCTCACCGGGGGACAGGGCACAAGTAGAGGAGCTGTTTTTT. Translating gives CASSPGDRAQVEELFF.

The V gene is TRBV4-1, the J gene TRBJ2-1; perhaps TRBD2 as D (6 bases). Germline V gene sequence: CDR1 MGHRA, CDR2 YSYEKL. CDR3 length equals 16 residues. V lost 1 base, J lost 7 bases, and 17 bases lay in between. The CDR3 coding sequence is TGCGCCAGCAGCCAAGGGGTGGTTGGGGGGTGGAATGAGCAGTTCTTC. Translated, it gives CASSQGVVGGWNEQFF.

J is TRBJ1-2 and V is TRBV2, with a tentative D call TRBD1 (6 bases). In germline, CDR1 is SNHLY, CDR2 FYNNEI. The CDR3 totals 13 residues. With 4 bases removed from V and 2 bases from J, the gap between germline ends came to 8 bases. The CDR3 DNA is TGTGCCAGCAGTGCGGACAGAAACTATGGCTACACCTTC. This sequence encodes CASSADRNYGYTF.

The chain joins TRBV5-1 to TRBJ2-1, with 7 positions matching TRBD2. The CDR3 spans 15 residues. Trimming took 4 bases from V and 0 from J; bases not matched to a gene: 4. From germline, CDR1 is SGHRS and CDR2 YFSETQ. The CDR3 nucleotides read TGCGCCAGCAGCCCTCCGGGGGGCTCCTACAATGAGCAGTTCTTC. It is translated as CASSPPGGSYNEQFF.

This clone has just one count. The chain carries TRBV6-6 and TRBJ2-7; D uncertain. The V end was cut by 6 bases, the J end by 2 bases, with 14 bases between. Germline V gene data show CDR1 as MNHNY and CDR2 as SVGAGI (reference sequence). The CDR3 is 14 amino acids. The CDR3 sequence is CASRAPRPPYEQYF. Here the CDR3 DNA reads TGTGCCAGCAGGGCCCCCAGGCCCCCCTACGAGCAGTACTTC.

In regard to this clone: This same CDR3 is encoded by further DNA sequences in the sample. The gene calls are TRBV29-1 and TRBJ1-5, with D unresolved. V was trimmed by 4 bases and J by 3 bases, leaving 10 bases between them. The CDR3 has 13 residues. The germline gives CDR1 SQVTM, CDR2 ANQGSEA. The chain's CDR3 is CSVGGGPNQPQHF. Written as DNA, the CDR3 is TGCAGCGTTGGTGGAGGGCCCAATCAGCCCCAGCATTTT. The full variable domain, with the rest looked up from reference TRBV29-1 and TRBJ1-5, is SAVISQKPSRDICQRGTSLTIQCQVDSQVTMMFWYRQQPGQSLTLIATANQGSEATYESGFVIDKFPISRPNLTFSTLTVSNMSPEDSSIYLCSVGGGPNQPQHFGDGTRLSIL.

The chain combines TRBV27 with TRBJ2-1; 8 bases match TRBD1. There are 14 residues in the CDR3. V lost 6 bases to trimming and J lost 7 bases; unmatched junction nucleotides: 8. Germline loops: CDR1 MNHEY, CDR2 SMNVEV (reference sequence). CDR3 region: CASRSMGQANEQFF. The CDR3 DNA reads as TGTGCCAGCAGATCGATGGGACAGGCTAATGAGCAGTTCTTC.

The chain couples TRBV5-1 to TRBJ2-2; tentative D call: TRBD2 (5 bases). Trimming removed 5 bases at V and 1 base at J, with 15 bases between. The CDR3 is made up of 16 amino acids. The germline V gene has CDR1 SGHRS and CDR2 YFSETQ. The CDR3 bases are TGCGCCAGCAGTTCGGCCGGGATTATGAACACCGGGGAGCTGTTTTTT. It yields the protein CASSSAGIMNTGELFF.

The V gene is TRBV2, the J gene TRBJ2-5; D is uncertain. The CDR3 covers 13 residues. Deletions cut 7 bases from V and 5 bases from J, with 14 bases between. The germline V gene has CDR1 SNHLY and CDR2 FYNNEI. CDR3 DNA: TGTGCCAGCACCCCTCGTTCGAGGGAGACCCAGTACTTC. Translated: CASTPRSRETQYF.

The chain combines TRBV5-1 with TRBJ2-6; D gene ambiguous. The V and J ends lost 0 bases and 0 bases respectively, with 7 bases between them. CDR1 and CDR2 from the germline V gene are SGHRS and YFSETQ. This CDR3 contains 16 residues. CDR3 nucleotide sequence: TGCGCCAGCAGCTTGGTACAGAGCTCTGGGGCCAACGTCCTGACTTTC. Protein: CASSLVQSSGANVLTF.

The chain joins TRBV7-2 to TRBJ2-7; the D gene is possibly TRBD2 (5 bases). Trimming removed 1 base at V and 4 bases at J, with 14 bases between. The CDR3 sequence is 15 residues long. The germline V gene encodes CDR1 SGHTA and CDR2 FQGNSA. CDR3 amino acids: CASSLGAGTAYEQYF. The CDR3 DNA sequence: TGTGCCAGCAGCTTAGGCGCGGGTACCGCTTACGAGCAGTACTTC.

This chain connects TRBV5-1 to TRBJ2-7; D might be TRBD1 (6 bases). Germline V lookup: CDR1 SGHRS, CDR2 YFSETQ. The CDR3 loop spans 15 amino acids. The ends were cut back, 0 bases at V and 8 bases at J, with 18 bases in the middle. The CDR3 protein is CASSLGGQKSGKQYF. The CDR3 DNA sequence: TGCGCCAGCAGCTTGGGGGGGCAGAAATCAGGAAAGCAGTACTTC.

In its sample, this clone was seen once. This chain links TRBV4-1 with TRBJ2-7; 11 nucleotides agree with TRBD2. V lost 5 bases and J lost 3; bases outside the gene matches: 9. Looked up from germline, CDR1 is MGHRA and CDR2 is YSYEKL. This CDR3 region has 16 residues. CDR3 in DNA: TGCGCCAGCAGCGCCTCCACTAGCGGGGGCTTCTACGAGCAGTACTTC. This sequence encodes CASSASTSGGFYEQYF.

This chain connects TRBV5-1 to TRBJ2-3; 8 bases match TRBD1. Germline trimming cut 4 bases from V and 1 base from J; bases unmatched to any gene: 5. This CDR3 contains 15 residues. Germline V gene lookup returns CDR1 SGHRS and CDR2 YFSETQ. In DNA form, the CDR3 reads TGCGCCAGCAGCCCCCAGACAGGGGGCACAGATACGCAGTATTTT. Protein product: CASSPQTGGTDTQYF.

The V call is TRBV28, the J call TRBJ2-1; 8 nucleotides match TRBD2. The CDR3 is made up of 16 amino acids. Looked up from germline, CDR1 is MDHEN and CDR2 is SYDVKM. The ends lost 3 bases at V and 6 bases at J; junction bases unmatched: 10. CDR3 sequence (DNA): TGTGCCAGCAGTTTCGCCGGGGGGGTGAGGATCAATGAGCAGTTCTTC. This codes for CASSFAGGVRINEQFF.